This T cell receptor beta chain came from a study of T cells in Graves' hyperthyroidism and ophthalmopathy. RNA transcripts provided the source from which TCR beta CDR3 regions were amplified. An initial round of RT-PCR targeting the TCR CDR3 relied on the HTBI primer set. TCRdb re-called the multiplex PCR reads through MiXCR, storing one row per CDR3 protein. The sample includes under 700,000 distinct CDR3 sequences, approximately 44% seen only once; the top ten take 8.2%. General observations from the study: Before onset, ophthalmopathy was predicted by the model a median around 6.2 months earlier. Most clonotypes expanded in the thyroid (above 0.001) were also present in blood.

CDR3 size: 12 residues. Unmatched junction bases numbered 2, after V lost 6 bases and J lost 2 bases. Germline V CDR1 and CDR2: SQVTM, ANQGSEA. Exclusion of a patient resulted from uncontrolled infection, other autoimmune disease, pregnancy or lactation. In its sample, this clonotype was seen many times. The antigen is not known. The J gene is TRBJ1-2, the V gene TRBV29-1; TRBD1 matches 8 bases. Sequenced: peripheral blood or thyroid tissue (not recorded which). This TCR derives from a woman between 18 and 30 years old with Graves' hyperthyroidism. CDR3 residues: CSVDRANYGYTF. CDR3 DNA sequence: TGCAGCGTGGACAGGGCCAACTATGGCTACACCTTC.